This T cell receptor beta chain was documented in a study of T cells after yellow fever vaccination. Findings and caveats of the study: Once the booster was given, most primary-vaccination clones reappeared, at around 95% for CD4 and 88% for CD8.

TCRdb independently ran MiXCR on the 5' RACE reads; one entry per CDR3 protein. The data show nearly 350,000 distinct CDR3 sequences, with 8% to 9.5% seen just once and 17% held by the top ten. In its sample, this clonotype was seen a few times. As yet, its antigen is unknown. The CDR3 length is 16 residues. Trimming removed 4 bases at V and 7 bases at J, with 20 bases between. CDR1 is SGHRS and CDR2 is YFSETQ in the germline V gene. The TCR was taken from a man younger than 35 who received the YFV17D yellow fever vaccine. The rearrangement uses TRBV5-1 and TRBJ2-2; TRBD2 might be the D (7 bases). The material sequenced was PBMCs, taken roughly seven weeks after the first yellow fever vaccination. The CDR3 protein is CASSPLAGASGGELFF. CDR3 DNA: TGCGCCAGCAGCCCTCTGGCGGGGGCCTCGGGCGGGGAGCTGTTTTTT.